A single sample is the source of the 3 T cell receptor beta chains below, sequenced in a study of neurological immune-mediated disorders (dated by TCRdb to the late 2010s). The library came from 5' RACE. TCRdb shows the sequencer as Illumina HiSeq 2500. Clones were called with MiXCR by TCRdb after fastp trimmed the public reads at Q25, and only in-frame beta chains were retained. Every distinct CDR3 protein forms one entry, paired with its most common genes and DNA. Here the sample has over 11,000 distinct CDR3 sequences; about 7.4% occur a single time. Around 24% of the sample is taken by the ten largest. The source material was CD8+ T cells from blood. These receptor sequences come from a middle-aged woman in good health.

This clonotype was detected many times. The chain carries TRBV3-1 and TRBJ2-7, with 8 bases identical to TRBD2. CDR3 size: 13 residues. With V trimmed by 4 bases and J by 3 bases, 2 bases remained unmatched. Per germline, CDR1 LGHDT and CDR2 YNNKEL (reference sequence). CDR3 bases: TGTGCCAGCAGCCCCGGGACTAGCTACGAGCAGTACTTC. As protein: CASSPGTSYEQYF.

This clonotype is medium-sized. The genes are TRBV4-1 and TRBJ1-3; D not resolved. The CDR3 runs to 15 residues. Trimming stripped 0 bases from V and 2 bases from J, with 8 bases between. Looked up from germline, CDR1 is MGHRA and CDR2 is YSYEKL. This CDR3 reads CASSQDGGPGNTIYF. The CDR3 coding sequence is TGCGCCAGCAGCCAAGACGGCGGACCTGGAAACACCATATATTTT.

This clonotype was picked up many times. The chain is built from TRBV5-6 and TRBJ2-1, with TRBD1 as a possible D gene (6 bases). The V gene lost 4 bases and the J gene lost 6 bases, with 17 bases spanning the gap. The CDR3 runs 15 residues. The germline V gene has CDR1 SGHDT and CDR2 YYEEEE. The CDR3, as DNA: TGTGCCAGCAGCCCAGAAACTAGGGGGTTCAATGAGCAGTTCTTC. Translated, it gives CASSPETRGFNEQFF.